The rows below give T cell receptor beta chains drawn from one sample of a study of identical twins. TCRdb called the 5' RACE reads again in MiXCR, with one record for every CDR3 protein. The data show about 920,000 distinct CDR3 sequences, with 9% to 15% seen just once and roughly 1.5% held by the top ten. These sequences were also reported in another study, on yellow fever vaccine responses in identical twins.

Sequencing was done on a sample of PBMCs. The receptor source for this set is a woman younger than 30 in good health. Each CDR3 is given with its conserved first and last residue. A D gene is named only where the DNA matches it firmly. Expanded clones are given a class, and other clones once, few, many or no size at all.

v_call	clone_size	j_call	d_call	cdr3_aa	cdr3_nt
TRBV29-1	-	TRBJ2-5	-	CSVVGQGTTLGWTQYF	TGCAGCGTTGTGGGGCAGGGCACGACCTTGGGATGGACCCAGTACTTC
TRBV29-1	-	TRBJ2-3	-	CSGCWATDTQYF	TGCAGCGGGTGTTGGGCGACAGATACGCAGTATTTT
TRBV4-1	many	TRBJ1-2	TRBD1	CASSRGQGDYGYTF	TGCGCCAGCAGCCGCGGACAGGGGGACTATGGCTACACCTTC
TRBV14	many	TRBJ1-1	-	CASSLNRVTEAFF	TGTGCCAGCAGCCTAAACAGGGTCACTGAAGCTTTCTTT
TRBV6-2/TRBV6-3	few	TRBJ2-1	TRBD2	CASSPLSGRTYNEQFF	TGTGCCAGCAGCCCCCTTAGCGGGAGGACCTACAATGAGCAGTTCTTC
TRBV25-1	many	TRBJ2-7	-	CASSDRRELYEQYF	TGTGCCAGCAGTGATCGCAGGGAACTGTACGAGCAGTACTTC
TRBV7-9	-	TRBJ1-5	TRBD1	CASSLTGGAGNQPQHF	TGTGCCAGCAGCTTGACAGGGGGCGCCGGCAATCAGCCCCAGCATTTT
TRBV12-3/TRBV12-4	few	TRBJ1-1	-	CATKDRMNTEAFF	TGTGCCACCAAGGACAGAATGAACACTGAAGCTTTCTTT
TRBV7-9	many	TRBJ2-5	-	CASRPGGETQYF	TGTGCCAGCAGGCCAGGGGGGGAGACCCAGTACTTC
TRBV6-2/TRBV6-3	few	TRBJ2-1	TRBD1	CASSYSDWDSGDEQFF	TGTGCCAGCAGTTACTCGGACTGGGACAGCGGAGATGAGCAGTTCTTC
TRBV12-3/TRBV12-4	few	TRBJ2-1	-	CASSFDRGHEQFF	TGTGCCAGCAGTTTCGACCGAGGGCATGAGCAGTTCTTC
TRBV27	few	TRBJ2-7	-	CASRGVPGSYEQYF	TGTGCCAGCAGAGGGGTCCCGGGCTCCTACGAGCAGTACTTC
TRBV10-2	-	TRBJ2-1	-	CASGQVGEQSF	TGCGCCAGCGGGCAAGTCGGCGAGCAGTCCTTC
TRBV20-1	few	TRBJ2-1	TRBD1	CSASSWTGVNEQFF	TGCAGTGCTAGCAGCTGGACAGGGGTTAATGAGCAGTTCTTC
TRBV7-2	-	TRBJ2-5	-	CASSSRDYQETQYF	TGTGCCAGCAGCTCCCGGGACTACCAAGAGACCCAGTACTTC
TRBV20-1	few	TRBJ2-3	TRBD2	CSASPLAGGPTDTQYF	TGCAGTGCTAGCCCTCTAGCGGGGGGGCCGACAGATACGCAGTATTTT
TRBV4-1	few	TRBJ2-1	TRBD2	CASSAPGLKNNEQFF	TGCGCCAGCAGCGCCCCGGGACTAAAAAACAATGAGCAGTTCTTC
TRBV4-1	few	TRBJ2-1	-	CASSQDGAGSYNEQFF	TGCGCCAGCAGCCAAGATGGTGCCGGCTCCTACAATGAGCAGTTCTTC
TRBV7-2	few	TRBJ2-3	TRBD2	CASNPSGLATDTQYF	TGTGCCAGCAACCCTAGCGGGCTTGCCACAGATACGCAGTATTTT
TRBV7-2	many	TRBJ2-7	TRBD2	CASSLSSGIYEQYF	TGTGCCAGCAGCTTAAGTAGCGGGATTTACGAGCAGTACTTC
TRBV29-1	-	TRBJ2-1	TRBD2	CSDLAGTPYNEQFF	TGCAGCGATTTAGCGGGGACTCCCTACAATGAGCAGTTCTTC
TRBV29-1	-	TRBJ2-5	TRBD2	CSVELRGQETQYF	TGCAGCGTTGAACTGCGGGGGCAAGAGACCCAGTACTTC
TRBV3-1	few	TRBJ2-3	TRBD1	CASSSGGYTQYF	TGTGCCAGCTCATCAGGGGGATATACGCAGTATTTT
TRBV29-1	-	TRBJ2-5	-	CSVTQGLETQYF	TGCAGCGTGACACAGGGATTAGAGACCCAGTACTTC
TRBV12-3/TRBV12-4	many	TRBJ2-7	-	CASSLSGKNYEQYF	TGTGCCAGCAGTTTATCCGGCAAGAATTACGAGCAGTACTTC
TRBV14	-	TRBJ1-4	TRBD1	CASSQEYGTGEKLFF	TGTGCCAGCAGCCAAGAATACGGGACAGGGGAAAAACTGTTTTTT
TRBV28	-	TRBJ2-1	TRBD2	CASSPIFKRTSGQYNEQFF	TGTGCCAGCAGTCCAATATTCAAGCGGACTAGCGGGCAATACAATGAGCAGTTCTTC
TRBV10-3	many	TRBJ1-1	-	CAISGTNMNTEAFF	TGTGCCATCAGTGGGACAAACATGAACACTGAAGCTTTCTTT